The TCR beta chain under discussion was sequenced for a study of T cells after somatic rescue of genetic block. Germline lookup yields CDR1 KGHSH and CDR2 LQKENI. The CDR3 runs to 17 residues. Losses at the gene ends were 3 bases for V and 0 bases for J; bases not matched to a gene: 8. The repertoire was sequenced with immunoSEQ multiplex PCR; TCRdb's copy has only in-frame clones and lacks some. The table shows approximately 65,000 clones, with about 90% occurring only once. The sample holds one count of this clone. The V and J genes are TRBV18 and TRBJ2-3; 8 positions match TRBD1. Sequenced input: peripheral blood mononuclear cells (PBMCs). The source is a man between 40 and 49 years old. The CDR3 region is CASSPRTGSSSTDTQYF. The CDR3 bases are TGTGCCAGCTCACCTAGGACAGGGTCATCTAGCACAGATACGCAGTATTTT.